This entry lists 9 T cell receptor beta chains sequenced from one sample in a study of cytomegalovirus exposure and HLA in healthy donors. The PCR used 60 Vbeta and 13 Jbeta primers. The repertoire was sequenced with immunoSEQ multiplex PCR; TCRdb's copy has only in-frame clones and lacks some. The sample consists of fewer than 250,000 clones, about 80% of them appearing once. Sequencing was carried out using PBMCs. The receptors originated from a man between 18 and 35 years old in good health and CMV-seronegative.

The J gene is TRBJ2-7, the V gene TRBV4-2; TRBD1 aligns across 11 bases. The CDR3 length is 16 residues. CDR1 LGHNA and CDR2 YNFKEQ come from the germline V gene. Losses at the gene ends were 0 bases for V and 12 bases for J; bases not matched to a gene: 13. CDR3 in amino acids: CASSQDHPGTGGVLYF. The CDR3 DNA reads as TGTGCCAGCAGCCAAGATCACCCCGGGACAGGGGGTGTATTGTACTTC.

V usage is TRBV5-5 and J usage is TRBJ2-1; 9 nucleotides line up with TRBD2. V dropped 4 bases and J dropped 9; count of bases not matched to a gene: 8. The germline V gene has CDR1 SGHKS and CDR2 YYEKEE (reference sequence). The CDR3 runs 14 residues. The CDR3: CASSPGSGGIEQFF. CDR3 sequence (DNA): TGTGCCAGCAGCCCAGGGAGCGGGGGGATTGAGCAGTTCTTC.

The chain links TRBV5-1 to TRBJ2-5; 8 bases are a match to TRBD2. V was clipped by 4 bases and J by 2 bases; unmatched bases: 4. The CDR3 is 14 residues long. Germline CDR1 reads SGHRS; CDR2 reads YFSETQ. The CDR3 DNA reads TGCGCCAGCAGCATAGCGGGGCTTCAAGAGACCCAGTACTTC. Its translation: CASSIAGLQETQYF.

The chain employs TRBV7-3 and TRBJ2-1, with D perhaps TRBD1 (5 bases). Trimming removed 5 bases from V and 7 bases from J, with 9 bases in between. CDR1 and CDR2 (germline): SGHTA, FQGTGA. The CDR3 consists of 12 residues. As DNA, the CDR3 is TGTGCCAGCAGCGCCCAGGGAAATGAGCAGTTCTTC. The encoded protein is CASSAQGNEQFF. Drawing the rest from reference TRBV7-3 and TRBJ2-1, the complete variable domain is GAGVSQTPSNKVTEKGKYVELRCDPISGHTALYWYRQSLGQGPEFLIYFQGTGAADDSGLPNDRFFAVRPEGSVSTLKIQRTERGDSAVYLCASSAQGNEQFFGPGTRLTVL.

The J gene is TRBJ2-1, the V gene TRBV28; D gene ambiguous. The V gene's germline CDR1 is MDHEN and CDR2 SYDVKM. This CDR3 is built from 15 residues. V was clipped by 5 bases and J by 3 bases, with 14 bases between them. The CDR3 sequence: CASSPTENLYNEQFF. The CDR3 nucleotides read TGTGCCAGCAGTCCTACGGAGAATCTCTACAATGAGCAGTTCTTC.

DNA for the CDR3: TGCGCCAGTGGGACTGCTTTATCCTACAATGAGCAGTTCTTC. Encoded protein: CASGTALSYNEQFF. This chain links TRBV5-1 with TRBJ2-1; tentative D call: TRBD2 (6 bases). CDR1 and CDR2 from the germline V gene are SGHRS and YFSETQ. CDR3 length equals 14 residues. V shed 8 bases and J shed 1 base, with 13 bases lying between them.

The rearrangement joins TRBV28 to TRBJ2-5; D perhaps matches TRBD2 (5 bases). Germline V lookup: CDR1 MDHEN, CDR2 SYDVKM. The CDR3 spans 14 residues. Trimming pared 3 bases from V and 5 bases from J, leaving 13 bases between. The chain's CDR3 is CASSFALVVETQYF. The CDR3 DNA sequence: TGTGCCAGCAGTTTCGCACTAGTCGTCGAGACCCAGTACTTC.

The table lists this clone with a few counts. CDR3 coding DNA: TGTGCCAGCGGCCGGGACAGCGCGGGATCGAGTGAAGCTTTCTTT. Translating it yields CASGRDSAGSSEAFF. The V and J genes are TRBV7-8 and TRBJ1-1, with 7 bases fitting TRBD1. Trimming at V came to 8 bases and at J to 7 bases, leaving 16 bases not matched to a gene. The V gene's germline CDR1 is SGHVS and CDR2 FQNEAQ. This CDR3 region has 15 residues.

CDR3 sequence: CASSEGPSSGNTIYF. The CDR3 DNA reads as TGTGCCAGCAGTGAAGGTCCGAGCTCTGGAAACACCATATATTTT. The V and J genes are TRBV6-1 and TRBJ1-3, with D unresolved. Germline V lookup: CDR1 MNHNS, CDR2 SASEGT. V lost 1 base and J lost 0, with 7 bases in between. The CDR3 is made up of 15 amino acids.